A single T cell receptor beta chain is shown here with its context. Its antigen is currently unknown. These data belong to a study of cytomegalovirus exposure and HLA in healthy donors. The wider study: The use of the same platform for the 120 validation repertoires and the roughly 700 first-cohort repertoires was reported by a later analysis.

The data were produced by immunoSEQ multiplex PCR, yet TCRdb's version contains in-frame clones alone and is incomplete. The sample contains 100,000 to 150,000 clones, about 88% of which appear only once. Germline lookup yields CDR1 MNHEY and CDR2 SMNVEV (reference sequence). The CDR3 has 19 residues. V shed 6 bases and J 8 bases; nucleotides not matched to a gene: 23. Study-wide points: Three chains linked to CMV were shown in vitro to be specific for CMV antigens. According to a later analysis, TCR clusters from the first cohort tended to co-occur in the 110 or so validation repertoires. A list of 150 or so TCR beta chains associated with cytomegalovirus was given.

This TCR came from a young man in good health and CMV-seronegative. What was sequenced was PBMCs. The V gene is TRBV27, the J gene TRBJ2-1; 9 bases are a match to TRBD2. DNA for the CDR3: TGTGCCAGCAGGGTCGTATTTATCGGTGGGCTAGCGGGAAGGGATGAGCAGTTCTTC. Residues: CASRVVFIGGLAGRDEQFF.